The 30 T cell receptor beta chains in this list originate from one sample, sequenced in a study of cytomegalovirus exposure and HLA in healthy donors. The study ran its PCR with 60 Vbeta and 13 Jbeta primers. Repertoires were generated with immunoSEQ multiplex PCR, while TCRdb's copy carries only in-frame clones and drops some. The sample gives about 170,000 clones, approximately 81% of which show up once; roughly 2.2% is in the top ten. Sequenced material: PBMCs. Receptors originate from a man younger than 30 in good health and CMV-seropositive.

The genes are TRBV5-6 and TRBJ1-6; D unresolved. This CDR3 region has 13 residues. V was trimmed by 4 bases and J by 3 bases, leaving 5 bases between them. The germline CDR1 and CDR2 sequences are SGHDT and YYEEEE. The CDR3 DNA is TGTGCCAGCAGCGTAGACTATAATTCACCCCTCCACTTT. Protein product: CASSVDYNSPLHF.

The chain couples TRBV27 to TRBJ1-4; 7 bases map to TRBD1. This CDR3 contains 14 residues. With V trimmed by 5 bases and J by 8 bases, 8 bases remained unmatched. Germline V gene lookup returns CDR1 MNHEY and CDR2 SMNVEV (reference sequence). CDR3 nucleotide sequence: TGTGCCAGCAGTGCCCGACAGGGCAACGAAAAACTGTTTTTT. This gives the protein CASSARQGNEKLFF.

CDR3 sequence: CAWSPGLGNTIYF. Here the CDR3 DNA reads TGTGCCTGGAGTCCGGGACTCGGAAACACCATATATTTT. This rearrangement joins TRBV30 to TRBJ1-3; D may be TRBD1 (5 bases). CDR3 length: 13 amino acids. CDR1 is GTSNPN and CDR2 is SVGIG in the germline V gene (reference sequence). V lost 2 bases, J lost 4 bases, and 9 bases lay in between.

This chain connects TRBV9 to TRBJ2-5; 11 bases are a match to TRBD2. J lost 4 bases, V lost 3 bases, and 5 bases had no gene match. The CDR3 consists of 15 residues. CDR1 and CDR2 (germline): SGDLS, YYNGEE. The CDR3 protein is CASSALAGASETQYF. CDR3 sequence (DNA): TGTGCCAGCAGCGCACTAGCGGGGGCTTCAGAGACCCAGTACTTC.

The chain employs TRBV9 and TRBJ2-1, with 8 bases fitting TRBD2. V lost 0 bases to trimming and J lost 5 bases; unmatched junction nucleotides: 4. CDR3 length: 15 residues. CDR1 is SGDLS and CDR2 is YYNGEE in the germline V gene. CDR3 coding DNA: TGTGCCAGCAGCGTAGACAGCGGGGGCCACAATGAGCAGTTCTTC. The encoded protein is CASSVDSGGHNEQFF.

This chain uses TRBV7-2 with TRBJ2-2, with TRBD1 as a possible D gene (6 bases). The CDR3 is 17 amino acids. Per germline, CDR1 SGHTA and CDR2 FQGNSA. V was clipped by 5 bases and J by 1 base, with 17 bases between them. CDR3 DNA: TGTGCCAGCAGCCACAGCCCCGGACAGATGAACACCGGGGAGCTGTTTTTT. Translation: CASSHSPGQMNTGELFF.

This chain uses TRBV29-1 with TRBJ2-7; weak D call: TRBD1 (6 bases). V was clipped by 2 bases and J by 2 bases, with 10 bases between them. CDR1 is SQVTM and CDR2 is ANQGSEA in the germline V gene. The CDR3 is made up of 13 amino acids. This chain's CDR3 is CSVESGQTYEQYF. DNA for the CDR3: TGCAGCGTTGAATCCGGACAGACCTACGAGCAGTACTTC.

J is TRBJ1-6 and V is TRBV28; D remains unclear. Germline lookup yields CDR1 MDHEN and CDR2 SYDVKM. Trimming left V 5 bases short and J 9 bases short, with 14 bases between. CDR3 length: 14 amino acids. CDR3 loop: CASSPQRGGSPLHF. In nucleotides, the CDR3 is TGTGCCAGCAGTCCGCAGCGAGGCGGTTCACCCCTCCACTTT.

The gene calls are TRBV27 and TRBJ2-5; perhaps TRBD2 as D (5 bases). The length of the CDR3 is 17 residues. V shed 4 bases and J shed 2 bases, with 20 bases lying between them. Germline CDR1 is MNHEY and CDR2 is SMNVEV (reference sequence). CDR3 coding DNA: TGTGCCAGCAGTTCTCTCGGGGTAGCAAAACTTCAAGAGACCCAGTACTTC. Protein: CASSSLGVAKLQETQYF.

This rearrangement joins TRBV30 to TRBJ1-5; weak D call: TRBD1 (5 bases). Germline CDR1 is GTSNPN and CDR2 is SVGIG (reference sequence). The CDR3 has 13 residues. Trimming left V 7 bases short and J 2 bases short, with 12 bases between. CDR3 nucleotides: TGTGCCTTAAGGGGCTCAGGCAATCAGCCCCAGCATTTT. It codes for CALRGSGNQPQHF.

This clone was seen only a few times. The chain recombines TRBV6-5 with TRBJ2-5; no clear D gene. Trimming took 3 bases from V and 5 from J, leaving 16 bases between them. Looked up from germline, CDR1 is MNHEY and CDR2 is SVGAGI. This CDR3 contains 15 residues. The CDR3 DNA reads TGTGCCAGCAGTTATGGCCGGGTGGGTGGCGAGACCCAGTACTTC. It is translated as CASSYGRVGGETQYF.

The CDR3 region has the DNA TGCAGTGCCTCCGCGGGAAACACCATATATTTT. Its translation is CSASAGNTIYF. The rearrangement joins TRBV20-1 to TRBJ1-3; D remains ambiguous. The CDR3 loop spans 11 amino acids. Per the germline V gene, CDR1 is DFQATT and CDR2 is SNEGSKA (reference sequence). The V gene lost 6 bases and the J gene lost 4 bases, with 7 bases spanning the gap.

The chain carries TRBV7-2 and TRBJ1-1; D unclear. V was pared by 2 bases and J by 7 bases, with 11 bases between. CDR1 and CDR2 from the germline V gene are SGHTA and FQGNSA. This CDR3 has 13 amino acids. The chain's CDR3 is CASSLLQAGEAFF. Written as DNA, the CDR3 is TGTGCCAGCAGCTTACTCCAGGCGGGTGAAGCTTTCTTT.

The CDR3 loop reads CASSGTGGDYGYTF. In DNA form, the CDR3 reads TGTGCCAGCAGCGGAACAGGAGGGGACTATGGCTACACCTTC. The chain couples TRBV7-2 to TRBJ1-2, with D possibly matching TRBD1 (5 bases). The V gene lost 5 bases and the J gene lost 3 bases, with 13 bases spanning the gap. This CDR3 contains 14 residues. The germline V gene encodes CDR1 SGHTA and CDR2 FQGNSA.

The rearrangement links TRBV6-6 to TRBJ2-6, with D unclear. Germline values: CDR1 MNHNY, CDR2 SVGAGI (reference sequence). V was shortened by 5 bases and J by 0 bases, with 8 bases between the two germline ends. CDR3 length: 15 residues. CDR3 bases: TGTGCCAGCAGTGACACTTCCTCTGGGGCCAACGTCCTGACTTTC. It codes for CASSDTSSGANVLTF.

This clone turned up a few times. The chain is built from TRBV11-3 and TRBJ2-1; D is unclear. Germline V CDR1 and CDR2: SGHNT, YENEEA. The CDR3 is 16 amino acids. V was pared by 1 base and J by 0 bases, with 10 bases between. CDR3: CASSLVTWSSYNEQFF. In nucleotides, the CDR3 is TGTGCCAGCAGCTTAGTCACTTGGAGCTCCTACAATGAGCAGTTCTTC.

V usage is TRBV9 and J usage is TRBJ1-2; 8 positions agree with TRBD1. After removal of 3 bases from V and 4 bases from J, the junction contained 5 bases not matched to a gene. The CDR3 has 14 amino acids. Germline CDR1 reads SGDLS; CDR2 reads YYNGEE. The CDR3 region has the DNA TGTGCCAGCAGCGCTGGGACAGGACCCTATGGCTACACCTTC. It codes for CASSAGTGPYGYTF.

J is TRBJ2-6 and V is TRBV5-1; TRBD1 matches 9 bases. The germline V gene encodes CDR1 SGHRS and CDR2 YFSETQ. V was clipped by 0 bases and J by 2 bases; unmatched bases: 0. The CDR3 spans 16 residues. The CDR3 DNA is TGCGCCAGCAGCTTGGGACAGGGGGCTGGGGCCAACGTCCTGACTTTC. It encodes CASSLGQGAGANVLTF.

This clone showed up just a few times. The rearrangement links TRBV19 to TRBJ2-1; TRBD2 is a possible D gene (7 bases). V was shortened by 2 bases and J by 7 bases, with 18 bases between the two germline ends. The CDR3 has 16 residues. Germline loops: CDR1 LNHDA, CDR2 SQIVND (reference sequence). The CDR3 nucleotides are TGTGCCAGTAGTATAACTGGGAGGGGGGGCCGAAATGAGCAGTTCTTC. Encoded protein: CASSITGRGGRNEQFF.

V and J are TRBV7-9 and TRBJ2-3; unclear D gene. V was pared by 5 bases and J by 0 bases, with 9 bases between. Germline V gene lookup returns CDR1 SEHNR and CDR2 FQNEAQ (reference sequence). The CDR3 runs 14 residues. The CDR3, as DNA: TGTGCCAGCAGCCCTTCGGGTAGCACAGATACGCAGTATTTT. Translating gives CASSPSGSTDTQYF.

The gene calls are TRBV6-1 and TRBJ2-7; no definite D call. Trimming stripped 2 bases from V and 7 bases from J, with 12 bases between. The germline V gene has CDR1 MNHNS and CDR2 SASEGT. CDR3 size: 13 residues. DNA of the CDR3: TGTGCCAGCAGTGAATTCAGGCTTCGGGAGCAGTACTTC. It codes for CASSEFRLREQYF.

This clone has just one count. This chain links TRBV11-3 with TRBJ2-7; the D is unclear. The CDR3 consists of 14 residues. V gave up 2 bases and J gave up 0 bases, with 8 bases separating them. Germline lookup yields CDR1 SGHNT and CDR2 YENEEA. The CDR3 region is CASSLSLSSYEQYF. The CDR3 nucleotides read TGTGCCAGCAGCTTAAGTCTAAGCTCCTACGAGCAGTACTTC.

The CDR3 spells CASSQDRQGFNNEQFF. In DNA form, the CDR3 reads TGCGCCAGCAGCCAAGATCGACAGGGGTTCAACAATGAGCAGTTCTTC. The genes are TRBV4-3 and TRBJ2-1, with TRBD1 matching over 8 bases. Germline V gene lookup returns CDR1 LGHNA and CDR2 YSLEER. This CDR3 is 16 amino acids long. Trimming took 0 bases from V and 5 from J; bases not matched to a gene: 6.

The chain has TRBV21-1 and TRBJ2-1; the D segment call TRBD2 is taken from the table without a DNA check. TRBV21-1 is reported as a pseudogene. The CDR3 covers 19 residues. The CDR3 sequence is CASSNLTSGGPSSYNEQFF. CDR3 in DNA: TGTGCCAGCAGCAACTTGACTAGCGGGGGCCCGAGCTCCTACAATGAGCAGTTCTTC.

The chain joins TRBV25-1 to TRBJ2-2; 7 bases align to TRBD1. Per the germline V gene, CDR1 is MGHDK and CDR2 is SYGVNS. This CDR3 region has 15 residues. The ends lost 5 bases at V and 4 bases at J; junction bases unmatched: 7. The CDR3 DNA reads as TGTGCCAGCAGTAAGACAGGGTCTTCCACCGGGGAGCTGTTTTTT. This gives the protein CASSKTGSSTGELFF.

J is TRBJ2-7 and V is TRBV5-4, with D tentatively TRBD1 (6 bases). There are 16 residues in the CDR3. The V and J ends lost 0 bases and 3 bases respectively, with 16 bases between them. Per the germline V gene, CDR1 is SGHNT and CDR2 is YYREEE (reference sequence). The CDR3 sequence: CASSLESLGAGYEQYF. CDR3 nucleotides: TGTGCCAGCAGCTTGGAAAGTCTGGGGGCAGGCTACGAGCAGTACTTC.

This chain joins TRBV29-1 and TRBJ2-7; weak D call: TRBD1 (6 bases). V lost 4 bases, J lost 7 bases, and 14 bases lay in between. Germline lookup yields CDR1 SQVTM and CDR2 ANQGSEA. This CDR3 has 12 amino acids. CDR3 loop: CSVVEQGEEQYF. The CDR3 DNA is TGCAGCGTTGTCGAACAGGGTGAGGAGCAGTACTTC.

The V and J genes are TRBV7-2 and TRBJ1-2; D may be TRBD1 (6 bases). Germline assignment: CDR1 SGHTA and CDR2 FQGNSA. The CDR3 length is 18 residues. The V and J ends lost 1 base and 4 bases respectively, with 22 bases between them. The chain's CDR3 is CASSLVPPWTADLYGYTF. CDR3 coding DNA: TGTGCCAGCAGCTTAGTGCCCCCTTGGACAGCCGACCTCTATGGCTACACCTTC.

The chain carries TRBV10-3 and TRBJ1-2; TRBD1 agrees at 8 bases. Germline CDR1 reads ENHRY; CDR2 reads SYGVKD. The CDR3 is 16 residues long. Trimming cost V 0 bases and J 4 bases; bases outside gene matches: 7. CDR3 sequence: CAISESAGGAGYGYTF. CDR3 bases: TGTGCCATCAGTGAGTCGGCAGGGGGCGCGGGCTATGGCTACACCTTC.

The rearrangement links TRBV27 to TRBJ2-5; 8 nucleotides line up with TRBD2. The end of the DNA is better explained by TRBJ2-7, so the J call may be wrong. The CDR3 spans 19 residues. Germline CDR1 and CDR2: MNHEY and SMNVEV (reference sequence). CDR3 loop: CASSFRVWARAGGTYEQYF. Written as DNA, the CDR3 is TGTGCCAGCAGTTTCCGAGTTTGGGCAAGGGCGGGGGGAACCTACGAGCAGTACTTC.